The rows below give T cell receptor beta chains drawn from one sample of a study of T-cell memory formation after mild COVID-19. TCRdb fed the 5' RACE reads into MiXCR, producing one record per CDR3 protein. This table holds 350,000 to 550,000 distinct CDR3 sequences, about a sixth found once. The sample comprised PBMCs or a T cell subset sorted from them (not recorded which). All receptors derive from a man aged 18 to 29 who had mild COVID-19 (a few samples of this study predate the infection). Cell type and time point are not known. The CDR3 runs from the conserved cysteine through the conserved F or W. D genes are given only for firm matches. Only part of the rows carry a size: once, few, many, or a class if the clone is expanded.

d_gene	v_gene	j_gene	abundance	CDR3nt	CDR3aa
TRBD1	TRBV27	TRBJ1-5	few	TGTGCCAGCAGCCCGGGACAGATCGATCAGCCCCAGCATTTT	CASSPGQIDQPQHF
NA	TRBV2	TRBJ2-3	NA	TGTGCCAGCCTCCCGACAGAGACAGATACGCAGTATTTT	CASLPTETDTQYF
TRBD1	TRBV24-1	TRBJ2-2	few	TGTGCCACCAGTGATTTAGGGGGCGTCACCGGGGAGCTGTTTTTT	CATSDLGGVTGELFF
NA	TRBV12-3/TRBV12-4	TRBJ1-1	NA	TGTGCCAGCACCACAGATGATAACACTGAAGCTTTCTTT	CASTTDDNTEAFF
NA	TRBV24-1	TRBJ2-2	few	TGTGCCACCAGTGATCTCAGCGCCGGGGAGCTGTTTTTT	CATSDLSAGELFF
NA	TRBV4-3	TRBJ2-3	few	TGCGCCAGCAGCCAAGAGAAGGCTTTCACAGATACGCAGTATTTT	CASSQEKAFTDTQYF
TRBD1	TRBV2	TRBJ2-2	NA	TGTGCCAGCTCCGGCCCTACCCGTGGGACAGGGGGCACCGGGGAGCTGTTTTTT	CASSGPTRGTGGTGELFF
TRBD1	TRBV4-1	TRBJ1-6	NA	TGCGCCAGCAGCCAAGAGGGAAGGGGGCGGTCACCCCTCCACTTT	CASSQEGRGRSPLHF
NA	TRBV4-1	TRBJ2-3	few	TGCGCCAGCAGCCTCCCGGGCGACATCACTAGCACAGATACGCAGTATTTT	CASSLPGDITSTDTQYF
NA	TRBV12-3/TRBV12-4	TRBJ1-4	NA	TGTGCCAGCAGTACAACAGGTCGAGCGAATGAAAAACTGTTTTTT	CASSTTGRANEKLFF
NA	TRBV29-1	TRBJ1-1	NA	TGCAGCGTTTGCCCCATGGCGGGGCGGGGGGAAGCTTTCTTT	CSVCPMAGRGEAFF
NA	TRBV5-6	TRBJ2-2	NA	TGTGCCAGCAGCTTCGTGGACAGAAAGAACACCGGGGAGCTGTTTTTT	CASSFVDRKNTGELFF
NA	TRBV20-1	TRBJ2-1	few	TGCAGTGTTAGGGTGGGGACGGAGTATGAGCAGTTCTTC	CSVRVGTEYEQFF
NA	TRBV3-1	TRBJ2-5	many	TGTGCCAGCAGCCAAGATCGGAGAGCGACCCAGTACTTC	CASSQDRRATQYF
TRBD1	TRBV9	TRBJ1-2	NA	TGTGCCAGCAGCGTAGGTCGGGACAGACTATATGGCTACACCTTC	CASSVGRDRLYGYTF
NA	TRBV4-1	TRBJ1-6	many	TGCGCCAGCAGCCAGAGGTGGGCAGATAATTCACCCCTCCACTTT	CASSQRWADNSPLHF
NA	TRBV6-2/TRBV6-3	TRBJ2-5	NA	TGTGCCAGCAAAGCATCAGAGACCCAGTACTTC	CASKASETQYF
TRBD2	TRBV6-5	TRBJ2-2	NA	TGTGCCAGCAGACAACTGGGGCGGGGGGTCTCTACCGGGGAGCTGTTTTTT	CASRQLGRGVSTGELFF
NA	TRBV7-6	TRBJ1-5	few	TGTGCCAGCAGCTTATGGGCAGGGAATAGCAATCAGCCCCAGCATTTT	CASSLWAGNSNQPQHF
NA	TRBV12-3/TRBV12-4	TRBJ1-2	many	TGTGCCAGCAGCTTATGGGGGAGAGCTAACTATGGCTACACCTTC	CASSLWGRANYGYTF
NA	TRBV20-1	TRBJ1-5	NA	TGCAGTGCTAGGACCTATGTGGTGTCCTCTGGGCCCCAGCATTTT	CSARTYVVSSGPQHF
TRBD1	TRBV12-3/TRBV12-4	TRBJ2-1	few	TGTGCCAGCAGTTTCTCCGGGACAGGGAAATATGAGCAGTTCTTC	CASSFSGTGKYEQFF
NA	TRBV27	TRBJ1-5	NA	TGTGCCAGCAGTTTGTTACTGGGAGCGGGTCAGCCCCAGCATTTT	CASSLLLGAGQPQHF
TRBD1	TRBV10-3	TRBJ2-6	many	TGTGCCATCAAAGAAAGGACAGGAAACTCTGGGGCCAACGTCCTGACTTTC	CAIKERTGNSGANVLTF
NA	TRBV20-1	TRBJ1-1	few	TGCAGTGCTCGGTGGCAGACCCTAGAAGCTTTCTTT	CSARWQTLEAFF
NA	TRBV7-2	TRBJ1-2	NA	TGTGCCAGCAGCTTAGATGGCGGTTGGGACCGCTATGGCTACACCTTC	CASSLDGGWDRYGYTF
TRBD1	TRBV5-6	TRBJ2-2	many	TGTGCCAGCAGCTTTCGTAGGGACAGCCGAGGCGGGGAGCTGTTTTTT	CASSFRRDSRGGELFF
NA	TRBV6-1	TRBJ1-2	NA	TGTGCCAGCAGTGAATCGCGGGAGCGTGGCTACACCTTC	CASSESRERGYTF
NA	TRBV6-6	TRBJ2-7	NA	TGTGCCAGCAGTTACACAGGGACCTACGAGCAGTACTTC	CASSYTGTYEQYF
NA	TRBV18	TRBJ2-1	few	TGTGCCAGCTCACCATACCTCCGAGGGGGGGGGCCGGGGAATGAGCAGTTCTTC	CASSPYLRGGGPGNEQFF
NA	TRBV10-3	TRBJ1-1	few	TGTGCCATCAGTGAAGTCGCGAACACTGAAGCTTTCTTT	CAISEVANTEAFF